This T cell receptor beta chain is from a study of T cell responses to AZD1222 COVID-19 vaccine. Study observations and caveats: When two AZD1222 doses had been given, Spike-specific TCR breadth and depth rose. Repertoires were collected only later (after the peak T cell response had occurred). Nearly half of spike-specific TCRs reportedly target unmutated variant regions. Spike was spanned by vaccine-associated CD4 TCRs, with dominance at 160-218 and 743-854.

The CDR3 loop spans 19 amino acids. V was clipped by 3 bases and J by 3 bases; unmatched bases: 9. Germline CDR1 and CDR2: PRHDT and FYEKMQ (reference sequence). Using immunoSEQ multiplex PCR, the repertoire was profiled, and TCRdb retains in-frame clones only, with some absent. The sample yields around 94,000 clones, about 85% seen once. Regarding this clone: Its matching antigen is unknown.

The sample in question was peripheral blood, obtained 28 days after the second AZD1222 dose. This clonotype was obtained from an adult who received the AZD1222 COVID-19 vaccine. The V call is TRBV13, the J call TRBJ2-6; TRBD1 matches at 12 bases. The CDR3 bases are TGTGCCAGCAGCTTCCCCGGGACAGGGGGCCTCTTTGGGGCCAACGTCCTGACTTTC. It specifies CASSFPGTGGLFGANVLTF.